This TCR beta chain was found in a study of T cells in localized non-small cell lung cancer. Clones were read by immunoSEQ multiplex PCR, and TCRdb kept only the in-frame ones, dropping some. The sample includes tens of thousands of clones, over 75% seen only once; the top ten take 25% to 30%. CDR1 and CDR2 (germline): PRHDT, FYEKMQ (reference sequence). The junction had 5 bases not matched to a gene; V was cut back by 6 bases and J by 5 bases. The CDR3 has 14 residues. With respect to this clone: Its antigen is undetermined.

Study-wide points: A median of around 58 clones ranked among the top 100 in tumor appeared in adjacent lung. Sequence data derive from only one tumor region, so heterogeneity remains possible.

This TCR came from a male donor older than 55 with stage I squamous cell lung carcinoma. The sample here was peripheral blood, taken before any cancer treatment. The rearrangement links TRBV13 to TRBJ2-2; 8 positions agree with TRBD1. CDR3 amino acids: CASRVRGRTGELFF. In DNA, the CDR3 is TGTGCCAGCAGGGTCAGGGGGCGGACCGGGGAGCTGTTTTTT.